This passage covers 27 T cell receptor beta chains from one sample sequenced in a study of long-term antiretroviral therapy in people with HIV. Samples were assayed with immunoSEQ v3.0 at survey level. Sequencing used immunoSEQ multiplex PCR; TCRdb keeps in-frame clones, though not all of them. This sample has some 34,000 clones, with approximately 96% found just once. The sample was unsorted PBMCs, taken around 6.6 years after starting antiretroviral therapy. These receptors were collected from a man aged 25-45 years with HIV.

V is TRBV4-2 and J is TRBJ2-2, with D hard to call. This CDR3 has 13 residues. V lost 3 bases and J lost 6, with 8 bases in between. CDR1 is LGHNA and CDR2 is YNFKEQ in the germline V gene. The CDR3 DNA follows: TGTGCCAGCAGCCAGTACTACTCCGGGGAGCTGTTTTTT. Amino acids: CASSQYYSGELFF.

V gene TRBV10-2 combines with J gene TRBJ1-1; the D is unclear. This CDR3 spans 12 amino acids. Deletions cut 7 bases from V and 1 base from J, with 7 bases between. The germline CDR1 and CDR2 sequences are WSHSY and SAAADI. The CDR3 DNA is TGCGCCAGCAAGAAGGGGAACACTGAAGCTTTCTTT. Protein: CASKKGNTEAFF.

J is TRBJ2-3 and V is TRBV29-1; no definite D call. From germline, CDR1 is SQVTM and CDR2 ANQGSEA. This CDR3 region has 13 residues. V was trimmed by 1 base and J by 10 bases, leaving 15 bases between them. The CDR3 here is CSVEGNLIVAQYF. Here the CDR3 DNA reads TGCAGCGTTGAAGGGAACCTCATCGTCGCGCAGTATTTT.

This chain uses TRBV6-6 with TRBJ2-7; TRBD2 is a possible D gene (6 bases). This CDR3 is built from 15 residues. Per germline, CDR1 MNHNY and CDR2 SVGAGI (reference sequence). Trimming took 0 bases from V and 2 from J, leaving 11 bases between them. The CDR3 is CASSYSAGTTYEQYF. The CDR3 DNA reads TGTGCCAGCAGTTACTCGGCGGGAACGACCTACGAGCAGTACTTC.

The chain links TRBV7-9 to TRBJ2-1, with D possibly being TRBD1 (6 bases). Germline CDR1 and CDR2: SEHNR and FQNEAQ (reference sequence). This CDR3 spans 13 amino acids. V was shortened by 5 bases and J by 9 bases, with 14 bases between the two germline ends. The CDR3 nucleotides are TGTGCCAGCAGCATAACTTCAGGGGTTGAGCAGTTCTTC. Its protein product is CASSITSGVEQFF.

The chain recombines TRBV9 with TRBJ1-1, with D unclear. CDR1 SGDLS and CDR2 YYNGEE come from the germline V gene. Trimming removed 3 bases at V and 6 bases at J, with 18 bases between. The CDR3 is made up of 15 amino acids. In DNA form, the CDR3 reads TGTGCCAGCAGCGGCCTCACGGGCAGAGTGGCTGAAGCTTTCTTT. It translates to CASSGLTGRVAEAFF.

The V call is TRBV7-3, the J call TRBJ1-1; D is ambiguous. The germline V and J ends were trimmed by 2 bases and 3 bases, with 10 bases remaining between them. Germline assignment: CDR1 SGHTA and CDR2 FQGTGA. The CDR3 has 14 residues. CDR3 in DNA: TGTGCCAGCAGCTTAGAGAGCTGGGACACTGAAGCTTTCTTT. Encoded protein: CASSLESWDTEAFF.

The chain employs TRBV11-3 and TRBJ2-2; no clear D. V was cut by 4 bases and J by 6 bases, with 18 bases left in between. The germline CDR1 and CDR2 sequences are SGHNT and YENEEA. The CDR3 spans 16 residues. DNA for the CDR3: TGTGCCAGCAGCTACCCGGAAGGATTCGCCGCCGGGGAGCTGTTTTTT. Its translation is CASSYPEGFAAGELFF.

The CDR3 spells CASSPGRRNTEAFF. CDR3 DNA: TGTGCCAGCAGCCCGGGGCGTAGGAACACTGAAGCTTTCTTT. V usage is TRBV9 and J usage is TRBJ1-1, with a tentative D call TRBD1 (5 bases). Germline V gene data show CDR1 as SGDLS and CDR2 as YYNGEE. The CDR3 totals 14 residues. Trimming cost V 4 bases and J 1 base, with 11 bases left between them.

This clone was observed once. The chain carries TRBV19 and TRBJ2-2; D remains ambiguous. V lost 4 bases, J lost 7 bases, and 7 bases lay in between. CDR3 size: 12 residues. The germline CDR1 and CDR2 sequences are LNHDA and SQIVND (reference sequence). Written as DNA, the CDR3 is TGTGCCAGTAGTAATTCCGGCGGGGAGCTGTTTTTT. Its translation is CASSNSGGELFF.

In its sample, this clone was seen once. The chain joins TRBV10-3 to TRBJ1-1; D ambiguous. CDR3 length: 15 residues. Germline V gives CDR1 ENHRY, CDR2 SYGVKD. V lost 3 bases, J lost 2 bases, and 13 bases lay in between. CDR3 in amino acids: CAISDPGSANTEAFF. CDR3 in DNA: TGTGCCATCAGTGACCCGGGATCAGCCAACACTGAAGCTTTCTTT.

The chain combines TRBV25-1 with TRBJ1-3; D may be TRBD1 (6 bases). The CDR3 length is 12 residues. The V and J ends lost 7 bases and 6 bases respectively, with 10 bases between them. Germline V CDR1 and CDR2: MGHDK, SYGVNS. CDR3 residues: CASTPGQNTIYF. The CDR3 bases are TGTGCCAGCACCCCGGGACAAAACACCATATATTTT.

This chain connects TRBV7-3 to TRBJ2-1, with D hard to call. The germline V and J ends were trimmed by 5 bases and 8 bases, with 10 bases remaining between them. The CDR3 has 12 amino acids. Germline V lookup: CDR1 SGHTA, CDR2 FQGTGA. The DNA for the CDR3 is TGTGCCAGCAGCCGCGATGGCCATGAGCAGTTCTTC. It specifies CASSRDGHEQFF.

This rearrangement joins TRBV12-5 to TRBJ2-3, with D perhaps given as TRBD1 or TRBD2 (5 bases each). The CDR3 contains 12 residues. V was pared by 6 bases and J by 13 bases, with 17 bases between. In germline, CDR1 is LGHNT, CDR2 FRNRAP. DNA for the CDR3: TGTGCTAGTGGCCATATAGGGACCGCTAAGTATTTT. Translated: CASGHIGTAKYF.

The V call is TRBV7-3, the J call TRBJ2-7; D is unclear. This CDR3 is 16 amino acids long. Germline V CDR1 and CDR2: SGHTA, FQGTGA. V was cut by 4 bases and J by 2 bases, with 18 bases left in between. CDR3 nucleotide sequence: TGTGCCAGCAGCTCGACACCGACCCCCTATACCTACGAGCAGTACTTC. Translating it yields CASSSTPTPYTYEQYF.

This clone was found once. V gene TRBV9 combines with J gene TRBJ2-1, with TRBD2 matching over 15 bases. From germline, CDR1 is SGDLS and CDR2 YYNGEE. The J segment lost 10 bases and the V segment lost 0 bases, leaving 14 bases of the junction unmatched. The CDR3 extends over 19 amino acids. In nucleotides, the CDR3 is TGTGCCAGCAGCGTAGTGGGCCGGGGACTAGCGGGAGGCCATAAGGAGCAGTTCTTC. Protein product: CASSVVGRGLAGGHKEQFF.

V is TRBV9 and J is TRBJ1-2; D may be TRBD1 (5 bases). V dropped 0 bases and J dropped 8 bases, with 17 bases sitting between them. The CDR3 spans 15 residues. Per germline, CDR1 SGDLS and CDR2 YYNGEE. The CDR3 bases are TGTGCCAGCAGCGTAGGAAAACGAGGGACGGGAGGCTACACCTTC. This gives the protein CASSVGKRGTGGYTF.

The chain employs TRBV25-1 and TRBJ2-3, with D hard to call. Germline CDR1 reads MGHDK; CDR2 reads SYGVNS. The CDR3 consists of 11 residues. V lost 8 bases, J lost 7 bases, and 10 bases lay in between. The CDR3 coding sequence is TGTGCCAGCGGTGCCGGCAATACGCAGTATTTT. It translates to CASGAGNTQYF.

This clone was detected once. J is TRBJ1-5 and V is TRBV6-4, with 8 bases identical to TRBD1. Germline assignment: CDR1 MRHNA and CDR2 SNTAGT. With 3 bases clipped from V and 3 bases from J, the junction kept 4 bases outside the gene matches. This CDR3 is 15 amino acids long. CDR3: CASSEQGAPNQPQHF. The CDR3 nucleotides are TGTGCCAGCAGTGAGCAGGGGGCTCCCAATCAGCCCCAGCATTTT.

CDR3 amino acids: CASSPTGLGQPQHF. CDR3 sequence (DNA): TGTGCCAGCAGCCCGACAGGGTTGGGTCAGCCCCAGCATTTT. The J gene is TRBJ1-5, the V gene TRBV11-2; 7 positions agree with TRBD1. Germline trimming cut 5 bases from V and 6 bases from J; bases unmatched to any gene: 7. The CDR3 runs to 14 residues. Germline loops: CDR1 SGHAT, CDR2 FQNNGV.

This clone was counted once. CDR3 nucleotide sequence: TGTGCCAGCAGCCTAGACAGGTTTAGCGGCTACACCTTC. It specifies CASSLDRFSGYTF. This chain joins TRBV28 and TRBJ1-2; tentatively, D is TRBD1 (6 bases). The CDR3 has 13 residues. V was clipped by 6 bases and J by 8 bases, with 16 bases between them. Per germline, CDR1 MDHEN and CDR2 SYDVKM.

This clone was counted a single time. The chain carries TRBV7-8 and TRBJ2-1, with no clear D. This CDR3 spans 10 amino acids. CDR1 is SGHVS, CDR2 FQNEAQ, per germline. V was clipped by 4 bases and J by 5 bases, with 0 bases between them. The CDR3 bases are TGTGCCAGCAGCTACAATGAGCAGTTCTTC. Residues: CASSYNEQFF.

The chain recombines TRBV5-1 with TRBJ2-7; 7 bases are shared with TRBD1. Trimming took 4 bases from V and 2 from J; bases not matched to a gene: 9. The CDR3 spans 15 residues. Per the germline V gene, CDR1 is SGHRS and CDR2 is YFSETQ. The CDR3 is CASSPTQGYPYEQYF. The CDR3 nucleotides read TGCGCCAGCAGCCCCACACAGGGGTACCCCTACGAGCAGTACTTC.

This clone has only one observation. The chain combines TRBV7-9 with TRBJ1-1, with D perhaps TRBD1 (5 bases). The ends were cut back, 0 bases at V and 5 bases at J, with 13 bases in the middle. Germline assignment: CDR1 SEHNR and CDR2 FQNEAQ (reference sequence). CDR3 length: 15 amino acids. CDR3: CASSLATGDLTEAFF. CDR3 DNA: TGTGCCAGCAGCTTAGCTACAGGTGATCTTACTGAAGCTTTCTTT. The whole variable domain, remainder taken from reference TRBV7-9 and TRBJ1-1, is DTGVSQNPRHKITKRGQNVTFRCDPISEHNRLYWYRQTLGQGPEFLTYFQNEAQLEKSRLLSDRFSAERPKGSFSTLEIQRTEQGDSAMYLCASSLATGDLTEAFFGQGTRLTVV.

V usage is TRBV13 and J usage is TRBJ2-7; D perhaps matches TRBD2 (6 bases). Germline CDR1 and CDR2: PRHDT and FYEKMQ (reference sequence). CDR3 length: 17 residues. V shed 0 bases and J shed 5 bases, with 20 bases lying between them. The CDR3 here is CASSLGGEEGLIHEQYF. In nucleotides, the CDR3 is TGTGCCAGCAGCTTAGGAGGGGAGGAGGGATTGATCCACGAGCAGTACTTC.

The chain couples TRBV7-9 to TRBJ1-2; TRBD1 agrees at 7 bases. The germline CDR1 and CDR2 sequences are SEHNR and FQNEAQ (reference sequence). CDR3 size: 12 residues. CDR3: CACLQGSGGYTF. In nucleotides, the CDR3 is TGTGCTTGTTTACAGGGGTCAGGAGGCTACACCTTC.

The count of this clone is one. The CDR3 reads CASSGWVLNTEAFF. The CDR3, as DNA: TGTGCCAGCAGCGGTTGGGTATTGAACACTGAAGCTTTCTTT. The chain joins TRBV7-2 to TRBJ1-1, with unresolved D. V lost 5 bases and J 0 bases, leaving 10 bases between the germline ends. CDR3 length equals 14 residues. Germline V gives CDR1 SGHTA, CDR2 FQGNSA.